What follows describes a single TCR beta chain. The specificity of this receptor is unknown. Base qualities were left out, and no much larger clone turns up one base away. This sample stems from a study of response to subunit inactivated influenza vaccine (dated by TCRdb to the late 2010s). At the level of the whole study: The study used deep quantitative T cell receptor repertoire profiling to track responses to a trivalent subunit inactivated influenza vaccine. What the work shows at the level of the full study, not this receptor alone: According to the authors, only a limited number of new T cells may be recruited by each seasonal influenza vaccination.

Library prep was done by RT-PCR. Sequencing instrument: Illumina HiSeq 2500. Using fastp trimming at Q25 and MiXCR clonotype assembly, TCRdb reanalyzed the public sequencing data and kept in-frame beta chains. Records with the same CDR3 protein are collapsed into one entry carrying the most frequent genes and DNA. Across this sample there are about 480,000 distinct CDR3 sequences, with around 25% seen only once. Jointly, the top ten make up about 1.9% of the sample. This clonotype was obtained from a man in his forties or fifties who received an inactivated influenza vaccine. Donor details come from another sample of the same person, matched by shared clones. This specimen consisted of CD4+ T cells sorted from PBMCs, obtained less than 6 days after vaccination.

Read as DNA, the sequence is TGCAGTGCTAGAGTCCTAGGATCCGACGAGCAGTACTTC. Translated, it reads CSARVLGSDEQYF. Here the chain combines TRBV20-1 and TRBJ2-7, with no confidently assigned D gene. V drops 1 base and J drops 5 bases, leaving 12 bases in between. The CDR3, cysteine through phenylalanine, is 13 amino acids long. Kept here is only the CDR3 DNA, which spans 39 bases and is read in frame from base 1. The germline V gene (reference sequence) provides CDR1 DFQATT and CDR2 SNEGSKA.